This section outlines one T cell receptor beta chain sequence together with its context. This record belongs to a study of early T cells in non-severe SARS-CoV-2 infection. Germline loops: CDR1 MNHNS, CDR2 SASEGT. The CDR3 consists of 15 residues. V lost 3 bases and J lost 0, with 12 bases in between. TCRdb re-called the 5' RACE reads through MiXCR, storing one row per CDR3 protein. Of around 99,000 distinct CDR3 sequences in the sample, 16% were seen once. This sequence was found in an adult who was a healthcare worker with PCR-confirmed SARS-CoV-2 infection or an uninfected control (not recorded which). This chain links TRBV6-1 with TRBJ2-7; possibly TRBD1 or TRBD2 for D (5 bases each). Specimen: whole blood, collected at baseline. In DNA form, the CDR3 reads TGTGCCAGCAGTGAGGAGGCAGGGAGCTCCTACGAGCAGTACTTC. Translating it yields CASSEEAGSSYEQYF.